This T cell receptor beta chain came from a study of blood T cell repertoires in COVID-19. In the study overall: Donors in the United States, Italy and Spain gave samples during acute or convalescent COVID-19. Sources were T cells, B-cell-depleted T cells, or PBMCs; the material itself was cDNA or gDNA.

Germline V CDR1 and CDR2: SGHAT, FQNNGV. CDR3 length: 15 residues. With 5 bases clipped from V and 7 bases from J, the junction kept 12 bases outside the gene matches. Libraries were prepared by immunoSEQ multiplex PCR; TCRdb keeps only in-frame clonotypes and omits some of them. Counted here are 200,000 to 300,000 clones, roughly 81% occurring once; the ten biggest clones make up around 7.5%. Seattle patients were enrolled while actively infected and followed longitudinally. This clonotype was obtained from a woman older than 75 with COVID-19, enrolled during active disease. The chain couples TRBV11-2 to TRBJ1-2, with TRBD1 matching 8 bases. The sample taken for sequencing was peripheral blood. The CDR3 bases are TGTGCCAGCAGCCCGGGGGGACAGGAGCCGCGTGGCTACACCTTC. Protein sequence: CASSPGGQEPRGYTF. The full variable domain, its missing parts supplied by reference TRBV11-2 and TRBJ1-2, is EAGVAQSPRYKIIEKRQSVAFWCNPISGHATLYWYQQILGQGPKLLIQFQNNGVVDDSQLPKDRFSAERLKGVDSTLKIQPAKLEDSAVYLCASSPGGQEPRGYTFGSGTRLTVV.